These 26 T cell receptor beta chains share one sample of origin, sequenced in a study of beta chain features in type 1 diabetes. Isolated RNA was reverse transcribed in full, so expressed TCRB transcripts were sequenced. Sequencing was performed with immunoSEQ multiplex PCR; in TCRdb, only in-frame clones are kept and a portion is missing. The sample lists tens of thousands of clones; around a third were seen once. Input material: stem cell memory CD4+ T cells from blood. Receptor source: a woman under 30 in good health.

This clone showed up just a few times. The chain joins TRBV4-2 to TRBJ2-4, with D tentatively TRBD1 (6 bases). The V gene lost 2 bases and the J gene lost 5 bases, with 10 bases spanning the gap. The V gene's germline CDR1 is LGHNA and CDR2 YNFKEQ. This CDR3 contains 14 residues. This CDR3 reads CASSQSRTENIQYF. The CDR3 DNA is TGTGCCAGCAGCCAAAGTAGGACAGAAAACATTCAGTACTTC.

The V call is TRBV7-2, the J call TRBJ1-1, with D possibly matching TRBD1 (6 bases). The CDR3 extends over 16 amino acids. The V end was cut by 1 base, the J end by 5 bases, with 17 bases between. Germline CDR1 reads SGHTA; CDR2 reads FQGNSA. In DNA, the CDR3 is TGTGCCAGCAGCTTAGAATTGGGTACAGGGTCAACTGAAGCTTTCTTT. It yields the protein CASSLELGTGSTEAFF.

The genes are TRBV5-1 and TRBJ2-2; TRBD1 matches at 9 bases. CDR1 SGHRS and CDR2 YFSETQ come from the germline V gene. CDR3 length: 16 amino acids. With V trimmed by 1 base and J by 0 bases, 1 base remained unmatched. CDR3 protein: CASSLWTGANTGELFF. CDR3 bases: TGCGCCAGCAGCTTGTGGACAGGGGCGAACACCGGGGAGCTGTTTTTT.

V usage is TRBV6-5 and J usage is TRBJ2-3, with 9 bases fitting TRBD2. This CDR3 is 14 amino acids long. With V trimmed by 5 bases and J by 4 bases, 4 bases remained unmatched. The germline V gene encodes CDR1 MNHEY and CDR2 SVGAGI. CDR3 protein: CASSERGAADTQYF. The DNA for the CDR3 is TGTGCCAGCAGTGAGCGGGGGGCCGCAGATACGCAGTATTTT.

The gene calls are TRBV29-1 and TRBJ2-5, with 9 bases that match TRBD2. The CDR3 totals 11 residues. CDR1 and CDR2 (germline): SQVTM, ANQGSEA. CDR3 loop: CSAGGQETQYF. The CDR3, as DNA: TGCTCAGCGGGGGGCCAAGAGACCCAGTACTTC.

The chain combines TRBV6-5 with TRBJ2-1; weak D call: TRBD2 (6 bases). The CDR3 length is 11 residues. V was pared by 6 bases and J by 14 bases, with 14 bases between. Germline-derived CDR1 and CDR2 are MNHEY and SVGAGI. The CDR3 DNA sequence: TGTGCCAGCAGGCTCGGGAGACTTGAGTTCTTC. The encoded protein is CASRLGRLEFF.

Points on this clone: Other nucleotide sequences from this sample produce the same CDR3. The V and J genes are TRBV5-1 and TRBJ2-1, with 9 bases aligning to TRBD2. J lost 4 bases, V lost 4 bases, and 15 bases had no gene match. This CDR3 comprises 18 residues. From germline, CDR1 is SGHRS and CDR2 YFSETQ. This chain's CDR3 is CASSGRLAGGVRYNEQFF. The DNA for the CDR3 is TGCGCCAGCAGCGGGAGACTGGCGGGGGGGGTGAGGTACAATGAGCAGTTCTTC.

The V gene is TRBV19, the J gene TRBJ1-2; tentative D call: TRBD1 (5 bases). V was trimmed by 6 bases and J by 7 bases, leaving 12 bases between them. Germline loops: CDR1 LNHDA, CDR2 SQIVND (reference sequence). The CDR3 covers 12 residues. For the CDR3, the DNA is TGTGCCAGTAGGTTCCAGGGTGGTGGCTACACCTTC. This sequence encodes CASRFQGGGYTF.

There are a few counts of this clone. The V call is TRBV30, the J call TRBJ2-1, with 9 bases matching TRBD2. The V gene end was trimmed by 5 bases and the J gene end by 8 bases; junction bases not matched to a gene: 10. Germline-derived CDR1 and CDR2 are GTSNPN and SVGIG (reference sequence). The CDR3 has 14 amino acids. The CDR3 reads CAWETGTSRHEQFF. For the CDR3, the DNA is TGTGCCTGGGAAACCGGGACTAGCCGTCATGAGCAGTTCTTC.

The J gene is TRBJ2-7, the V gene TRBV5-1; 14 bases align to TRBD2. The V segment lost 4 bases and the J segment 5 bases; nucleotides outside the gene matches: 8. CDR1 is SGHRS, CDR2 YFSETQ, per germline. CDR3 length: 16 residues. The CDR3 nucleotides read TGCGCCAGCAGCCCGGGGACTAGCGGGGGAACCCACGAGCAGTACTTC. It codes for CASSPGTSGGTHEQYF.

This clone was recorded once. V gene TRBV4-3 combines with J gene TRBJ2-7, with D possibly matching TRBD2 (7 bases). This CDR3 is built from 16 residues. Germline assignment: CDR1 LGHNA and CDR2 YSLEER. V was clipped by 0 bases and J by 5 bases, with 17 bases between them. CDR3 protein: CASSQDYGGQGDEQYF. CDR3 DNA sequence: TGCGCCAGCAGCCAAGATTACGGGGGGCAGGGTGACGAGCAGTACTTC.

The rearrangement joins TRBV7-9 to TRBJ2-7; 11 bases map to TRBD1. CDR1 is SEHNR and CDR2 is FQNEAQ in the germline V gene (reference sequence). V was clipped by 2 bases and J by 7 bases; unmatched bases: 10. The CDR3 totals 16 residues. CDR3 sequence reads: CASSLSSGTGGFEQYF. The CDR3 bases are TGTGCCAGCAGCTTATCCTCCGGGACAGGGGGTTTTGAGCAGTACTTC.

The chain employs TRBV2 and TRBJ1-2, with 8 bases fitting TRBD1. Germline values: CDR1 SNHLY, CDR2 FYNNEI. V gave up 1 base and J gave up 8 bases; unmatched junction bases: 6. CDR3 length: 14 residues. CDR3 sequence reads: CASSEGTGRSGYTF. In nucleotides, the CDR3 is TGTGCCAGCAGTGAAGGGACAGGGCGGTCGGGCTACACCTTC.

The chain combines TRBV9 with TRBJ2-1; 12 nucleotides line up with TRBD2. With V trimmed by 0 bases and J by 7 bases, 8 bases remained unmatched. Germline CDR1 SGDLS, CDR2 YYNGEE. The CDR3 is 17 amino acids. The CDR3 loop reads CASSVVASGRALNEQFF. CDR3 coding DNA: TGTGCCAGCAGCGTAGTGGCTAGCGGGAGGGCCCTGAATGAGCAGTTCTTC.

The chain carries TRBV4-3 and TRBJ2-2; weak D call: TRBD1 (6 bases). The CDR3 totals 14 residues. The germline V gene has CDR1 LGHNA and CDR2 YSLEER. Trimming took off 6 bases at V and 4 bases at J, with 12 bases between the two ends. The CDR3 DNA reads as TGCGCCAGCAGAAAACAGGGTAGCACCGGGGAGCTGTTTTTT. Translating gives CASRKQGSTGELFF.

The gene calls are TRBV7-2 and TRBJ2-4; 7 bases align to TRBD2. The CDR3 totals 15 residues. V gave up 7 bases and J gave up 12 bases; unmatched junction bases: 18. Germline V gene data show CDR1 as SGHTA and CDR2 as FQGNSA. The CDR3 reads CASTLGGLAEGSQYF. CDR3 coding DNA: TGTGCCAGCACCCTAGGCGGGCTAGCGGAGGGGAGTCAGTACTTC.

This clone was found a few times. This chain connects TRBV7-2 to TRBJ1-2, with a weak D call TRBD1 (5 bases). Germline lookup yields CDR1 SGHTA and CDR2 FQGNSA. The CDR3 contains 17 residues. The ends were cut back, 0 bases at V and 1 base at J, with 15 bases in the middle. In DNA, the CDR3 is TGTGCCAGCAGCTTAGCTCAGGGCCCATCCAGTAACTATGGCTACACCTTC. Translated: CASSLAQGPSSNYGYTF.

This chain joins TRBV9 and TRBJ2-7; possible D gene TRBD2, 6 bases. The CDR3 is made up of 16 amino acids. The V gene's germline CDR1 is SGDLS and CDR2 YYNGEE. The germline V and J ends were trimmed by 0 bases and 0 bases, with 13 bases remaining between them. The CDR3 DNA sequence: TGTGCCAGCAGCGTAGACTATCGGGGGAGCTCCTACGAGCAGTACTTC. Amino acid sequence: CASSVDYRGSSYEQYF.

This chain joins TRBV7-2 and TRBJ2-1, with 9 bases fitting TRBD2. Germline CDR1 and CDR2: SGHTA and FQGNSA. The junction had 12 bases not matched to a gene; V was cut back by 1 base and J by 8 bases. The CDR3 loop spans 17 amino acids. CDR3 nucleotide sequence: TGTGCCAGCAGCTTAGTAGGAAATAGCGGGAGTCCCCATGAGCAGTTCTTC. It translates to CASSLVGNSGSPHEQFF.

The chain links TRBV6-5 to TRBJ2-7, with 16 bases lining up with TRBD2. CDR1 and CDR2 from the germline V gene are MNHEY and SVGAGI. This CDR3 is built from 15 residues. The trim removed 5 bases at V and 3 bases at J, leaving 1 base unmatched. The CDR3 coding sequence is TGTGCCAGCAGTGGGACTAGCGGGGGGGGCTACGAGCAGTACTTC. Residues: CASSGTSGGGYEQYF.

The chain has TRBV7-2 and TRBJ2-1; the D is unclear. CDR3 size: 12 residues. In germline, CDR1 is SGHTA, CDR2 FQGNSA. V shed 5 bases and J shed 9 bases, with 11 bases lying between them. CDR3 sequence (DNA): TGTGCCAGCAGCCATACCCGTAGTGAGCAGTTCTTC. This gives the protein CASSHTRSEQFF. Full variable domain (missing parts from reference TRBV7-2 and TRBJ2-1): GAGVSQSPSNKVTEKGKDVELRCDPISGHTALYWYRQSLGQGLEFLIYFQGNSAPDKSGLPSDRFSAERTGGSVSTLTIQRTQQEDSAVYLCASSHTRSEQFFGPGTRLTVL.

The chain uses TRBV28 and TRBJ1-5; D not certain. V was trimmed by 5 bases and J by 3 bases, leaving 14 bases between them. The germline V gene has CDR1 MDHEN and CDR2 SYDVKM. The CDR3 has 15 amino acids. This CDR3 reads CASSGTENFNQPQHF. CDR3 sequence (DNA): TGTGCCAGCAGTGGAACAGAAAACTTCAATCAGCCCCAGCATTTT.

The V and J genes are TRBV28 and TRBJ1-1, with D possibly matching TRBD1 (5 bases). Germline V gives CDR1 MDHEN, CDR2 SYDVKM. V was shortened by 6 bases and J by 0 bases, with 14 bases between the two germline ends. The CDR3 is made up of 15 amino acids. The CDR3 spells CASSPTTAMNTEAFF. CDR3 bases: TGTGCCAGCAGCCCTACGACAGCCATGAACACTGAAGCTTTCTTT.

The chain has TRBV2 and TRBJ2-1, with D possibly TRBD1 on 6 matching bases. V was trimmed by 7 bases and J by 1 base, leaving 8 bases between them. The germline gives CDR1 SNHLY, CDR2 FYNNEI. The CDR3 length is 13 residues. In nucleotides, the CDR3 is TGTGCCAGCAACAGGGAATCCTACAATGAGCAGTTCTTC. This gives the protein CASNRESYNEQFF.

This clone was observed a handful of times. V and J are TRBV7-9 and TRBJ2-5; 7 positions agree with TRBD1. From germline, CDR1 is SEHNR and CDR2 FQNEAQ (reference sequence). The junction had 5 bases not matched to a gene; V was cut back by 1 base and J by 0 bases. The CDR3 totals 16 residues. The CDR3 reads CASSLGPGQDQETQYF. The CDR3 DNA reads TGTGCCAGCAGCTTAGGGCCCGGACAGGACCAAGAGACCCAGTACTTC.

This rearrangement joins TRBV7-8 to TRBJ2-7; TRBD1 matches at 8 bases. The V segment lost 1 base and the J segment 5 bases; nucleotides outside the gene matches: 4. Germline loops: CDR1 SGHVS, CDR2 FQNEAQ. The CDR3 sequence is 14 residues long. The CDR3 here is CASSLGQGADEQYF. DNA for the CDR3: TGTGCCAGCAGCTTAGGGCAGGGGGCTGACGAGCAGTACTTC.